A selection of T cell receptor beta chains follows, all from one sample in a study of T cell responses to AZD1222 COVID-19 vaccine. Sequencing was performed with immunoSEQ multiplex PCR; in TCRdb, only in-frame clones are kept and a portion is missing. This sample has about 130,000 clones, with about nine tenths found just once. The sample consisted of peripheral blood, taken on day 0 of AZD1222 vaccination. The receptors were gathered from an adult in good health. The CDR3 runs from the conserved cysteine through the conserved F or W. Each record gives: J gene, clone size, V gene, D gene, CDR3 DNA, CDR3 protein. The D gene is left open where the match is weak. Clone size is not always given. Where it is, it says once, few, many or a class for expanded clones.

TRBJ1-1	-	TRBV6-6	-	TGTGCCAGCAGTTACCCCCCGGGCCGACCGAACACTGAAGCTTTCTTT	CASSYPPGRPNTEAFF
TRBJ1-5	-	TRBV4-1	TRBD1	TGCGCCAGCAGCCCAACAGGGGCTCAGCCCCAGCATTTT	CASSPTGAQPQHF
TRBJ1-1	-	TRBV6-5	-	TGTGCCACACGAGGGCGGACTGAAGCTTTCTTT	CATRGRTEAFF
TRBJ1-4	-	TRBV15	-	TGTGCCACCAGCAGGGCTCCTCCGGGACAAGTTGAAAAACTGTTTTTT	CATSRAPPGQVEKLFF
TRBJ2-3	-	TRBV7-6	-	TGTGCCAGCAGCTTACCAGACGCCCCCCAGTATTTT	CASSLPDAPQYF
TRBJ1-1	-	TRBV3-1/TRBV3-2	TRBD1	TGTGCCAGCAGCCTACCTCAGGGGGCTAAAGCTTTCTTT	CASSLPQGAKAFF
TRBJ2-1	few	TRBV19	-	TGTGCCAGTAGTCCATGGGGCGCGGCCTCCTACAATGAGCAGTTCTTC	CASSPWGAASYNEQFF
TRBJ1-1	few	TRBV3-1/TRBV3-2	-	TGTGCCAGCAGCCAAGTCGGAACTGAAGCTTTCTTT	CASSQVGTEAFF
TRBJ2-7	-	TRBV9	-	TGTGCCAGCAGCCCCCGGGTTCTGGGCGAGCAGTACTTC	CASSPRVLGEQYF
TRBJ1-5	few	TRBV7-2	TRBD1	TGTGCCAGCAGCTTCCGGGACAGGGACGATCAGCCCCAGCATTTT	CASSFRDRDDQPQHF
TRBJ2-3	-	TRBV9	-	TGTGCCAGCAGCGTGGTCCTCACAGATACGCAGTATTTT	CASSVVLTDTQYF
TRBJ1-4	-	TRBV11-2	-	TGTGCCAGCAGCTCCGCCAGAACAGGGAATGAAAAACTGTTTTTT	CASSSARTGNEKLFF
TRBJ1-2	-	TRBV3-1/TRBV3-2	-	TGTGCCAGCAGCCCGGGACAAATTGGCTACACCTTC	CASSPGQIGYTF
TRBJ1-4	-	TRBV2	-	TGTGCCAGCAGTGAAGCGCCCCCAGCCACAGGGCTGTTTTTT	CASSEAPPATGLFF
TRBJ2-3	-	TRBV12-2	-	TGTGCAAGTCCCCCCAGGGGATCGGGGGGCACAGATACGCAGTATTTT	CASPPRGSGGTDTQYF
TRBJ1-2	-	TRBV25-1	-	TGTGCCAGCAGTGAATATACTAACTATGGCTACACCTTC	CASSEYTNYGYTF
TRBJ2-7	-	TRBV4-3	TRBD2	TGCGCCAGCAGCGCGGGGACGGGAGGTTTCTACGAGCAGTACTTC	CASSAGTGGFYEQYF
TRBJ2-1	-	TRBV6-5	-	TGTGCCAGCAGTTCCTTCGGGCAGAGTCACAATGAGCAGTTCTTC	CASSSFGQSHNEQFF
TRBJ2-7	-	TRBV29-1	TRBD2	TGCAGCGTGGGGACTAGCGGGGCCTCCTACGAGCAGTACTTC	CSVGTSGASYEQYF
TRBJ2-1	-	TRBV5-1	TRBD2	TGCGCCAGCAGGGCTCTAGCGGGGGAACTCAATGAGCAGTTCTTC	CASRALAGELNEQFF
TRBJ2-3	once	TRBV29-1	TRBD1	TGCAGCGTTCGCCCCGGGACAGAATTCTGGGATACGCAGTATTTT	CSVRPGTEFWDTQYF
TRBJ1-1	-	TRBV25-1	TRBD1	TGTGCCAGCAGTGTAACAGGGGGGCCGGCTTTCTTT	CASSVTGGPAFF
TRBJ2-6	-	TRBV6-5	-	TGTGCCAGCAGTTCCGAGGGGGTCTCTGGGGCCAACGTCCTGACTTTC	CASSSEGVSGANVLTF
TRBJ2-2	-	TRBV28	-	TGTGCCAGCATCCGGGGGGCGGTCGGGGAGCTGTTTTTT	CASIRGAVGELFF
TRBJ2-3	-	TRBV7-9	TRBD1	TGTGCCAGCAGCTTAGGGACAGGGCTTACCGATACGCAGTATTTT	CASSLGTGLTDTQYF
TRBJ2-7	-	TRBV18	-	TGTGCCAGCTCCCCACCGGGAGAAAACTACGAGCAGTACTTC	CASSPPGENYEQYF
TRBJ2-2	-	TRBV24-1	-	TGTGCCACGCAGCTCACCGGGGAGCTGTTTTTT	CATQLTGELFF